The 19 T cell receptor beta chains given below trace back to one sample, sequenced in a study of radiotherapy plus CTLA-4 blockade in lung cancer. Only in-frame clones appear in the TCRdb table, and some are missing; sequencing was by immunoSEQ multiplex PCR. Of about 24,000 clones listed, 70% to 75% are singletons. Sample: peripheral blood, taken from a patient treated with radiotherapy plus ipilimumab. These receptors were taken from a human donor with non-small cell lung cancer whose response to radiotherapy plus ipilimumab could not be evaluated.

This clone showed up just once. The chain couples TRBV10-1 to TRBJ2-2; 9 bases are shared with TRBD2. This CDR3 has 19 residues. Germline loops: CDR1 WNHNN, CDR2 SYGVQD (reference sequence). The V segment lost 0 bases and the J segment 0 bases; nucleotides outside the gene matches: 8. CDR3 residues: CASSESIIAGASNTGELFF. The CDR3 coding sequence is TGCGCCAGCAGTGAGTCGATCATAGCGGGAGCCTCGAACACCGGGGAGCTGTTTTTT.

The chain recombines TRBV7-2 with TRBJ1-5, with unresolved D. This CDR3 is 13 amino acids long. V was shortened by 5 bases and J by 1 base, with 6 bases between the two germline ends. Per the germline V gene, CDR1 is SGHTA and CDR2 is FQGNSA. CDR3 in amino acids: CASSVRSNQPQHF. The CDR3, as DNA: TGTGCCAGCAGCGTTAGAAGCAATCAGCCCCAGCATTTT.

The genes are TRBV7-9 and TRBJ2-5; TRBD2 is a possible D gene (5 bases). The CDR3 length is 12 residues. The V gene lost 11 bases and the J gene lost 4 bases, with 14 bases spanning the gap. Germline loops: CDR1 SEHNR, CDR2 FQNEAQ (reference sequence). CDR3 sequence reads: CAAHRGSETQYF. CDR3 bases: TGTGCCGCCCATCGGGGATCAGAGACCCAGTACTTC.

The V call is TRBV5-1, the J call TRBJ2-1; TRBD2 aligns across 7 bases. This CDR3 contains 15 residues. From germline, CDR1 is SGHRS and CDR2 YFSETQ. V dropped 5 bases and J dropped 1; count of bases not matched to a gene: 6. The chain's CDR3 is CASSSTAGSYNEQFF. In nucleotides, the CDR3 is TGCGCCAGCAGTTCTACAGCGGGATCCTACAATGAGCAGTTCTTC.

This clone was detected only once. V usage is TRBV18 and J usage is TRBJ2-5, with 8 bases fitting TRBD1. CDR3 size: 15 residues. J was trimmed by 5 bases and V by 3 bases; bases with no gene match: 8. Germline CDR1 reads KGHSH; CDR2 reads LQKENI. The CDR3 DNA follows: TGTGCCAGCTCACCGATCCTAGGACAGGGTGAGACCCAGTACTTC. As protein: CASSPILGQGETQYF.

The gene calls are TRBV15 and TRBJ1-2; unclear D gene. The CDR3 has 16 amino acids. Per germline, CDR1 LNHNV and CDR2 YYDKDF (reference sequence). Trimming cost V 5 bases and J 0 bases, with 16 bases left between them. In DNA form, the CDR3 reads TGTGCCACCAGCGCAGGCCAGCGGCATTCTAACTATGGCTACACCTTC. Translated, it gives CATSAGQRHSNYGYTF.

This chain links TRBV5-1 with TRBJ1-6; 7 bases match TRBD1. The length of the CDR3 is 15 residues. V gave up 5 bases and J gave up 12 bases; unmatched junction bases: 14. Germline V gives CDR1 SGHRS, CDR2 YFSETQ. The CDR3 coding sequence is TGCGCCAGCAGAGAATCGACAGGGTTCGGTTTACCCCTCCACTTT. It is translated as CASRESTGFGLPLHF.

V gene TRBV6-1 combines with J gene TRBJ2-7; possible D gene TRBD2, 5 bases. The CDR3 length is 13 residues. The germline CDR1 and CDR2 sequences are MNHNS and SASEGT. Between the trimmed V and J ends, which lost 6 bases and 3 bases, there was a span of 12 bases. The CDR3 spells CASSPTRDYEQYF. DNA of the CDR3: TGTGCCAGCAGCCCAACTAGGGACTACGAGCAGTACTTC.

J is TRBJ2-2 and V is TRBV5-6; tentatively, D is TRBD2 (5 bases). Deletions cut 1 base from V and 1 base from J, with 5 bases between. Per germline, CDR1 SGHDT and CDR2 YYEEEE. The CDR3 runs to 14 residues. The CDR3, as DNA: TGTGCCAGCAGCTTGACTAGGAACACCGGGGAGCTGTTTTTT. Its protein is CASSLTRNTGELFF. The whole variable domain, remainder taken from reference TRBV5-6 and TRBJ2-2, is DAGVTQSPTHLIKTRGQQVTLRCSPKSGHDTVSWYQQALGQGPQFIFQYYEEEERQRGNFPDRFSGHQFPNYSSELNVNALLLGDSALYLCASSLTRNTGELFFGEGSRLTVL.

The chain combines TRBV27 with TRBJ2-7, with D tentatively TRBD1 (6 bases). This CDR3 spans 15 amino acids. Trimming cost V 11 bases and J 0 bases, with 20 bases left between them. Germline lookup yields CDR1 MNHEY and CDR2 SMNVEV (reference sequence). The CDR3 here is CAGGTTGTTSYEQYF. CDR3 coding DNA: TGTGCCGGGGGCACAACCGGGACAACCTCCTACGAGCAGTACTTC.

The chain uses TRBV28 and TRBJ1-2, with 7 nucleotides matching TRBD1. The trim removed 1 base at V and 3 bases at J, leaving 8 bases unmatched. The CDR3 length is 16 residues. CDR1 is MDHEN, CDR2 SYDVKM, per germline. The CDR3 DNA is TGTGCCAGCAGTTTATTGGGAGGAGGGGGCGACTATGGCTACACCTTC. It specifies CASSLLGGGGDYGYTF.

This sequence joins TRBV27 and TRBJ2-1; D is possibly TRBD1 (5 bases). Trimming left V 2 bases short and J 3 bases short, with 11 bases between. This CDR3 spans 15 amino acids. Germline V gives CDR1 MNHEY, CDR2 SMNVEV (reference sequence). For the CDR3, the DNA is TGTGCCAGCAGTTTAGGGCTAGACAGCTACAATGAGCAGTTCTTC. Translation gives CASSLGLDSYNEQFF.

The gene calls are TRBV18 and TRBJ1-5; tentative D call: TRBD1 (5 bases). CDR3 length equals 16 residues. Germline CDR1 reads KGHSH; CDR2 reads LQKENI. V dropped 3 bases and J dropped 4 bases, with 16 bases sitting between them. CDR3 bases: TGTGCCAGCTCACCCCAGGGAAGCCCTTGGAATCAGCCCCAGCATTTT. This encodes CASSPQGSPWNQPQHF. The full variable domain, its missing parts supplied by reference TRBV18 and TRBJ1-5, is NAGVMQNPRHLVRRRGQEARLRCSPMKGHSHVYWYRQLPEEGLKFMVYLQKENIIDESGMPKERFSAEFPKEGPSILRIQQVVRGDSAAYFCASSPQGSPWNQPQHFGDGTRLSIL.

This rearrangement joins TRBV18 to TRBJ1-4; D might be TRBD1 (5 bases). Looked up from germline, CDR1 is KGHSH and CDR2 is LQKENI. CDR3 length equals 12 residues. V shed 3 bases and J shed 12 bases, with 11 bases lying between them. The CDR3 DNA reads as TGTGCCAGCTCACCCGGGGGATATCAACTGTTTTTT. This codes for CASSPGGYQLFF.

V is TRBV30 and J is TRBJ2-7; 11 bases agree with TRBD2. This CDR3 has 15 residues. Germline V CDR1 and CDR2: GTSNPN, SVGIG (reference sequence). V trimming: 4 bases; J trimming: 0 bases; junction bases outside the gene matches: 5. The CDR3 region has the DNA TGTGCCTGGACAAGGGGGACTAGCGGCTCCTACGAGCAGTACTTC. It is translated as CAWTRGTSGSYEQYF.

The genes are TRBV5-6 and TRBJ2-5, with no clear D. Germline V gene lookup returns CDR1 SGHDT and CDR2 YYEEEE. The V end was cut by 0 bases, the J end by 5 bases, with 8 bases between. The CDR3 contains 13 residues. CDR3 loop: CASSLVEAETQYF. CDR3 coding DNA: TGTGCCAGCAGCTTGGTGGAAGCGGAGACCCAGTACTTC.

The J gene is TRBJ1-1, the V gene TRBV5-1, with 9 bases that match TRBD1. Germline lookup yields CDR1 SGHRS and CDR2 YFSETQ. Unmatched junction bases numbered 5, after V lost 3 bases and J lost 8 bases. This CDR3 is built from 13 residues. This CDR3 reads CASSWGTGWEAFF. CDR3 DNA sequence: TGCGCCAGCAGCTGGGGGACAGGGTGGGAAGCTTTCTTT.

This sequence joins TRBV9 and TRBJ1-2, with 7 bases fitting TRBD1. CDR1 SGDLS and CDR2 YYNGEE come from the germline V gene. The J segment lost 6 bases and the V segment lost 3 bases, leaving 14 bases of the junction unmatched. The CDR3 contains 16 residues. The CDR3 DNA sequence: TGTGCCAGCAGCGCCTTTTCCCCGAACAGGGGCCATGGCTACACCTTC. Encoded protein: CASSAFSPNRGHGYTF.

This clone was seen a few times. V gene TRBV5-1 combines with J gene TRBJ2-1; possible D gene TRBD2, 5 bases. V lost 4 bases, J lost 9 bases, and 14 bases lay in between. Germline CDR1 is SGHRS and CDR2 is YFSETQ. The CDR3 contains 13 residues. CDR3 loop: CASSPLVAFEQFF. DNA of the CDR3: TGCGCCAGCAGCCCCCTTGTAGCGTTTGAGCAGTTCTTC.